This entry is about one T cell receptor beta chain. The antigen is not known. This sample stems from a study of blood T cells in healthy people across ages. Study conclusions and caveats: Unsorted PBMC input precluded a conclusive naive versus antigen-experienced comparison.

Combining a sample-barcoded 5' primer with a J-beta primer mix, a second PCR ran for 7 to 11 cycles. A 12-random-nucleotide template-switch adaptor tagged each cDNA molecule. Each CDR3 protein gets one entry after TCRdb re-called the 5' RACE reads with MiXCR. The top ten clones hold around 15% of a sample with 800,000 to 950,000 distinct CDR3 sequences, 48% of them seen once. Trimming stripped 2 bases from V and 0 bases from J, with 14 bases between. Germline V gene lookup returns CDR1 MNHEY and CDR2 SVGAGI. The CDR3 totals 17 residues. Sequencing was performed on blood. This receptor was obtained from a man aged 25-45 years in good health. The chain carries TRBV6-5 and TRBJ1-3; D unresolved. Written as DNA, the CDR3 is TGTGCCAGCAGTTACAAATCCCCGGGAAGCTCTGGAAACACCATATATTTT. It encodes CASSYKSPGSSGNTIYF.